These 30 T cell receptor beta chains were all obtained from the same sample, sequenced in a study of T-cell memory formation after mild COVID-19. TCRdb called the 5' RACE reads again in MiXCR, with one record for every CDR3 protein. The sample lists roughly 600,000 distinct CDR3 sequences, under 20% occurring once. Sequenced input: PBMCs or a T cell subset sorted from them (not recorded which). All receptors come from an adult woman who had mild COVID-19 (a few samples of this study predate the infection). Cell type and time point are not known.

This clonotype was recorded a few times. The chain has TRBV5-6 and TRBJ2-3; D may match TRBD1 or TRBD2 (6 bases each). CDR1 SGHDT and CDR2 YYEEEE come from the germline V gene. CDR3 length: 15 residues. V lost 7 bases, J lost 5 bases, and 20 bases lay in between. CDR3 amino acids: CASYEPGGGGDTQYF. The CDR3 bases are TGTGCCAGCTACGAGCCCGGGGGCGGTGGAGATACGCAGTATTTT.

This clonotype was counted many times. The V call is TRBV25-1, the J call TRBJ2-5, with a possible D match to TRBD2 (6 bases). Germline loops: CDR1 MGHDK, CDR2 SYGVNS. The CDR3 loop spans 14 amino acids. Trimming cost V 3 bases and J 1 base, with 9 bases left between them. CDR3: CASSEGGIQETQYF. CDR3 DNA sequence: TGTGCCAGCAGTGAGGGAGGCATCCAAGAGACCCAGTACTTC. The variable domain in full, with the rest retrieved from reference TRBV25-1 and TRBJ2-5, is EADIYQTPRYLVIGTGKKITLECSQTMGHDKMYWYQQDPGMELHLIHYSYGVNSTEKGDLSSESTVSRIRTEHFPLTLESARPSHTSQYLCASSEGGIQETQYFGPGTRLLVL.

In its sample, this clonotype was seen a few times. The chain couples TRBV5-1 to TRBJ2-1, with D hard to call. There are 16 residues in the CDR3. Germline V gives CDR1 SGHRS, CDR2 YFSETQ. V lost 1 base and J 0 bases, leaving 11 bases between the germline ends. CDR3 region: CASSLLTDNSYNEQFF. The CDR3 DNA reads as TGCGCCAGCAGCTTGTTAACAGACAACTCCTACAATGAGCAGTTCTTC. The variable domain in full, with the rest retrieved from reference TRBV5-1 and TRBJ2-1, is KAGVTQTPRYLIKTRGQQVTLSCSPISGHRSVSWYQQTPGQGLQFLFEYFSETQRNKGNFPGRFSGRQFSNSRSEMNVSTLELGDSALYLCASSLLTDNSYNEQFFGPGTRLTVL.

V is TRBV6-1 and J is TRBJ2-2; TRBD1 is a possible D gene (6 bases). V was pared by 5 bases and J by 7 bases, with 14 bases between. This CDR3 is 14 amino acids long. Germline V gene sequence: CDR1 MNHNS, CDR2 SASEGT. CDR3 protein: CASSWTDRNGELFF. DNA for the CDR3: TGTGCCAGCAGTTGGACAGATCGGAACGGGGAGCTGTTTTTT.

The J gene is TRBJ2-7, the V gene TRBV12-3 or TRBV12-4; the match to TRBD2 covers 8 bases. The V segment lost 5 bases and the J segment 3 bases; nucleotides outside the gene matches: 6. The CDR3 is made up of 14 amino acids. The CDR3 region is CASSPSGGFYEQYF. The CDR3 nucleotides read TGTGCCAGCAGTCCCAGCGGGGGTTTCTACGAGCAGTACTTC.

This rearrangement joins TRBV14 to TRBJ2-2, with D perhaps matching TRBD1 or TRBD2 (5 bases each). This CDR3 is 19 amino acids long. V was trimmed by 0 bases and J by 4 bases, leaving 21 bases between them. In germline, CDR1 is SGHDN, CDR2 FVKESK. CDR3: CASSQDEGLQSYLTGELFF. The DNA of the CDR3 is TGTGCCAGCAGCCAAGATGAGGGGCTACAGTCCTACCTCACCGGGGAGCTGTTTTTT. Using reference TRBV14 and TRBJ2-2 for the parts outside the CDR3, the full variable domain is EAGVTQFPSHSVIEKGQTVTLRCDPISGHDNLYWYRRVMGKEIKFLLHFVKESKQDESGMPNNRFLAERTGGTYSTLKVQPAELEDSGVYFCASSQDEGLQSYLTGELFFGEGSRLTVL.

The chain joins TRBV30 to TRBJ1-1; D is unresolved. V was shortened by 3 bases and J by 0 bases, with 8 bases between the two germline ends. Germline-derived CDR1 and CDR2 are GTSNPN and SVGIG (reference sequence). The CDR3 sequence is 13 residues long. In nucleotides, the CDR3 is TGTGCCTGGAGCGTAGTGATGAACACTGAAGCTTTCTTT. It encodes CAWSVVMNTEAFF.

The chain joins TRBV4-3 to TRBJ1-1; D unclear. V shed 2 bases and J shed 5 bases, with 21 bases lying between them. The CDR3 contains 17 residues. CDR1 and CDR2 from the germline V gene are LGHNA and YSLEER. The CDR3 reads CASSQLKVDTYKTEAFF. For the CDR3, the DNA is TGCGCCAGCAGCCAATTAAAGGTAGATACGTACAAGACTGAAGCTTTCTTT.

This clonotype has more than one count but fewer than ten. The CDR3 reads CASSPGAGGGQPQHF. The CDR3 DNA reads TGTGCCAGCTCACCAGGGGCAGGGGGCGGACAGCCCCAGCATTTT. The chain has TRBV18 and TRBJ1-5; 8 nucleotides line up with TRBD1. The V segment lost 2 bases and the J segment 7 bases; nucleotides outside the gene matches: 7. Germline values: CDR1 KGHSH, CDR2 LQKENI. CDR3 size: 15 residues.

Many counts were recorded for this clonotype. The chain combines TRBV4-1 with TRBJ2-7, with D possibly TRBD1 on 6 matching bases. Deletions cut 1 base from V and 0 bases from J, with 7 bases between. The CDR3 runs to 14 residues. CDR1 MGHRA and CDR2 YSYEKL come from the germline V gene. The CDR3 DNA sequence: TGCGCCAGCAGCCAAGGAGGGGGCTCCTACGAGCAGTACTTC. The encoded protein is CASSQGGGSYEQYF.

The sample holds a few counts of this clonotype. The chain carries TRBV11-2 and TRBJ2-1; D is perhaps TRBD1 or TRBD2 (5 bases each). The ends were cut back, 6 bases at V and 10 bases at J, with 22 bases in the middle. The CDR3 runs 15 residues. The germline V gene encodes CDR1 SGHAT and CDR2 FQNNGV. CDR3 amino acids: CASSHRDHRQREQFF. For the CDR3, the DNA is TGTGCCAGCAGTCACCGGGACCATCGGCAACGGGAGCAGTTCTTC.

This clonotype occurred a few times. The V gene is TRBV10-3, the J gene TRBJ2-7, with 9 bases identical to TRBD1. CDR3 length: 16 amino acids. V dropped 2 bases and J dropped 3; count of bases not matched to a gene: 8. The germline gives CDR1 ENHRY, CDR2 SYGVKD. Here the CDR3 DNA reads TGTGCCATCAGTGAGCCGCGGACAGGGGATTACTACGAGCAGTACTTC. This sequence encodes CAISEPRTGDYYEQYF.

This chain connects TRBV12-3 or TRBV12-4 to TRBJ1-5, with 7 bases aligning to TRBD1. The CDR3 length is 15 residues. V gave up 6 bases and J gave up 7 bases; unmatched junction bases: 12. The CDR3 loop is CASSLSGTAYQPQHF. Here the CDR3 DNA reads TGTGCCAGCAGCCTATCCGGGACAGCCTACCAGCCCCAGCATTTT.

This clonotype appeared a few times. The J gene is TRBJ1-1, the V gene TRBV6-5; TRBD1 matches at 7 bases. The CDR3 is 14 amino acids. J gave up 0 bases and V 8 bases, and 6 bases lay outside the gene matches. CDR1 and CDR2 from the germline V gene are MNHEY and SVGAGI. CDR3 coding DNA: TGTGCCAGCGTACAGGGGCGAGTGAACACTGAAGCTTTCTTT. Translated, it gives CASVQGRVNTEAFF.

This clonotype has more than one count but fewer than ten. CDR3 amino acids: CASSDYPGNGDTGELFF. In DNA form, the CDR3 reads TGTGCCAGCAGCGACTACCCCGGGAACGGGGACACCGGGGAGCTGTTTTTT. The chain is built from TRBV6-2 or TRBV6-3 and TRBJ2-2; D may be TRBD2 (5 bases). From germline, CDR1 is MNHEY and CDR2 SVGEGT. Between the trimmed V and J ends, which lost 6 bases and 3 bases, there was a span of 20 bases. The CDR3 is 17 residues long.

About this clonotype itself: Compared with germline, one end of the junction differs, possibly owing to a read error. The chain uses TRBV6-2 or TRBV6-3 and TRBJ1-2; D is ambiguous. CDR1 is MNHEY, CDR2 SVGEGT, per germline. The CDR3 runs 13 residues. The CDR3 protein is CASNPRGNFGYTF. The CDR3 DNA follows: TGTGCCAGCAACCCCCGGGGTAACTTTGGCTACACCTTC.

The chain uses TRBV10-3 and TRBJ1-1; no clear D. The CDR3 extends over 15 amino acids. V lost 11 bases and J 0 bases, leaving 19 bases between the germline ends. Germline V gene sequence: CDR1 ENHRY, CDR2 SYGVKD. Here the CDR3 reads CASNPSVTMNTEAFF. CDR3 nucleotides: TGTGCCTCAAACCCATCTGTGACGATGAACACTGAAGCTTTCTTT.

In this sample, this clonotype turned up a few times. V and J are TRBV6-1 and TRBJ1-3, with a tentative D call TRBD1 (6 bases). The CDR3 consists of 15 residues. Trimming left V 2 bases short and J 4 bases short, with 12 bases between. Germline CDR1 reads MNHNS; CDR2 reads SASEGT. This CDR3 is CASSETGGPGNTIYF. In nucleotides, the CDR3 is TGTGCCAGCAGTGAAACGGGGGGCCCGGGAAACACCATATATTTT.

This chain uses TRBV5-1 with TRBJ1-2; 10 nucleotides agree with TRBD1. V gave up 3 bases and J gave up 8 bases; unmatched junction bases: 7. The length of the CDR3 is 14 residues. CDR1 is SGHRS, CDR2 YFSETQ, per germline. The CDR3 loop reads CASSSGQGVGGYTF. DNA for the CDR3: TGCGCCAGCAGCTCCGGACAGGGGGTGGGCGGCTACACCTTC.

The chain links TRBV5-1 to TRBJ2-7; D assignment may be TRBD1 or TRBD2 (5 bases each). Germline V gives CDR1 SGHRS, CDR2 YFSETQ. Trimming took off 4 bases at V and 1 base at J, with 15 bases between the two ends. This CDR3 is 15 amino acids long. CDR3 sequence: CASSALPGPSYEQYF. DNA for the CDR3: TGCGCCAGCAGCGCGTTACCGGGACCTTCCTACGAGCAGTACTTC.

The CDR3 DNA is TGTGCCAGCAGCTTAGAAGGAGAAGGGGGCGGCGGTGAAGCTTTCTTT. Its translation: CASSLEGEGGGGEAFF. V gene TRBV7-9 combines with J gene TRBJ1-1; the match to TRBD1 covers 7 bases. The CDR3 covers 16 residues. Germline V gene lookup returns CDR1 SEHNR and CDR2 FQNEAQ (reference sequence). V was clipped by 1 base and J by 7 bases; unmatched bases: 12.

This sequence joins TRBV5-1 and TRBJ1-1; possibly TRBD1 for D (6 bases). This CDR3 has 16 amino acids. V was shortened by 0 bases and J by 0 bases, with 12 bases between the two germline ends. Germline V gene data show CDR1 as SGHRS and CDR2 as YFSETQ. In nucleotides, the CDR3 is TGCGCCAGCAGCTTGGGCGTGGGGGGCCTGAACACTGAAGCTTTCTTT. This encodes CASSLGVGGLNTEAFF.

The V gene is TRBV6-5, the J gene TRBJ1-2, with 10 bases that match TRBD1. CDR1 is MNHEY and CDR2 is SVGAGI in the germline V gene. The CDR3 is made up of 17 amino acids. V lost 4 bases and J lost 4; bases outside the gene matches: 12. DNA for the CDR3: TGTGCCAGCAGTTTATCTCCCCGGGACAGGGGCATCTATGGCTACACCTTC. This translates into CASSLSPRDRGIYGYTF.

This rearrangement joins TRBV12-5 to TRBJ2-4; TRBD1 agrees at 7 bases. The CDR3 totals 14 residues. Germline V CDR1 and CDR2: LGHNT, FRNRAP. The V and J ends lost 4 bases and 9 bases, in that order; junction bases with no gene match: 9. The CDR3 sequence is CASGSGTAYSIQYF. The CDR3 region has the DNA TGTGCTAGTGGTTCCGGGACAGCTTACAGCATTCAGTACTTC.

In its sample, this clonotype was seen a few times. The chain is built from TRBV12-3 or TRBV12-4 and TRBJ1-2, with D unresolved. V lost 6 bases and J 8 bases, leaving 16 bases between the germline ends. This CDR3 spans 13 amino acids. CDR3 residues: CASRPREAGGYTF. The DNA for the CDR3 is TGTGCCAGCAGACCCCGGGAGGCGGGGGGCTACACCTTC.

The rearrangement links TRBV10-3 to TRBJ2-1, with a tentative D call TRBD2 (7 bases). V lost 8 bases to trimming and J lost 7 bases, with 15 bases between them. This CDR3 is 13 amino acids long. The V gene's germline CDR1 is ENHRY and CDR2 SYGVKD. The CDR3 DNA follows: TGTGCCATCCGAGAGGGGGGGGAGAATGAGCAGTTCTTC. The encoded protein is CAIREGGENEQFF.

The chain carries TRBV6-1 and TRBJ2-1, with D possibly being TRBD1 (6 bases). Germline V gene lookup returns CDR1 MNHNS and CDR2 SASEGT. The CDR3 runs to 11 residues. The ends were cut back, 7 bases at V and 6 bases at J, with 7 bases in the middle. This CDR3 reads CASKQGNEQFF. For the CDR3, the DNA is TGTGCCAGCAAACAGGGCAATGAGCAGTTCTTC.

The CDR3 loop is CASSGRDSYNEQFF. CDR3 in DNA: TGTGCCAGCAGCGGGCGGGACTCCTACAATGAGCAGTTCTTC. The V and J genes are TRBV9 and TRBJ2-1, with D possibly being TRBD2 (6 bases). The CDR3 extends over 14 amino acids. The germline V gene has CDR1 SGDLS and CDR2 YYNGEE. V was cut by 3 bases and J by 0 bases, with 7 bases left in between.

This clonotype appeared a few times. The chain employs TRBV7-9 and TRBJ1-4, with D hard to call. V lost 1 base to trimming and J lost 6 bases, with 15 bases between them. The CDR3 length is 16 residues. CDR1 is SEHNR and CDR2 is FQNEAQ in the germline V gene (reference sequence). As DNA, the CDR3 is TGTGCCAGCAGCTTAGAGGCAGGTCTACCGGATGAAAAACTGTTTTTT. Translating gives CASSLEAGLPDEKLFF. Full variable domain (outside the CDR3, taken from reference TRBV7-9 and TRBJ1-4): DTGVSQNPRHKITKRGQNVTFRCDPISEHNRLYWYRQTLGQGPEFLTYFQNEAQLEKSRLLSDRFSAERPKGSFSTLEIQRTEQGDSAMYLCASSLEAGLPDEKLFFGSGTQLSVL.

This clonotype showed up just a few times. The genes are TRBV7-9 and TRBJ1-2; D ambiguous. The CDR3 length is 14 residues. The germline V gene has CDR1 SEHNR and CDR2 FQNEAQ (reference sequence). V was pared by 5 bases and J by 3 bases, with 13 bases between. This chain's CDR3 is CASSQFGDYYGYTF. The CDR3 region has the DNA TGTGCCAGCAGCCAATTCGGGGATTACTATGGCTACACCTTC.